Presented here are 30 T cell receptor beta chains from one specimen sequenced in a study of T cell responses to AZD1222 COVID-19 vaccine. The table came from immunoSEQ multiplex PCR; TCRdb's copy has only in-frame clones and leaves some out. Counted here are around 20,000 clones, roughly 80% occurring once; the ten biggest clones make up about 16%. Source: peripheral blood, taken 28 days after the second AZD1222 dose. The receptors originated from an adult who received the AZD1222 COVID-19 vaccine.

The chain combines TRBV11-3 with TRBJ1-2, with D unresolved. Germline CDR1 is SGHNT and CDR2 is YENEEA. With 0 bases removed from V and 4 bases from J, the gap between germline ends came to 9 bases. The CDR3 sequence is 14 residues long. The chain's CDR3 is CASSLDRMGYGYTF. CDR3 DNA: TGTGCCAGCAGCTTAGACAGGATGGGCTATGGCTACACCTTC.

The CDR3 sequence: CASSQPGQPNSPLHF. The CDR3 DNA follows: TGCGCCAGCAGCCAACCGGGACAGCCAAATTCACCCCTCCACTTT. The J gene is TRBJ1-6, the V gene TRBV4-3, with TRBD1 matching 7 bases. Germline values: CDR1 LGHNA, CDR2 YSLEER. The CDR3 consists of 15 residues. V lost 2 bases to trimming and J lost 7 bases; unmatched junction nucleotides: 5.

The gene calls are TRBV28 and TRBJ1-5, with no clear D. Germline V CDR1 and CDR2: MDHEN, SYDVKM. The CDR3 contains 15 residues. V shed 3 bases and J shed 5 bases, with 14 bases lying between them. In nucleotides, the CDR3 is TGTGCCAGCAGTTTCTTTTCCGTCTTGGATCAGCCCCAGCATTTT. Protein: CASSFFSVLDQPQHF.

This clone appeared once. This chain uses TRBV5-4 with TRBJ1-2; possibly TRBD1 for D (5 bases). Germline assignment: CDR1 SGHNT and CDR2 YYREEE (reference sequence). Trimming stripped 6 bases from V and 6 bases from J, with 24 bases between. The CDR3 contains 16 residues. Written as DNA, the CDR3 is TGTGCCAGCACCCGGGACGCATCGTCGGCTGCCGATGGCTACACCTTC. This sequence encodes CASTRDASSAADGYTF. Filled out from reference TRBV5-4 and TRBJ1-2, the complete variable domain reads ETGVTQSPTHLIKTRGQQVTLRCSSQSGHNTVSWYQQALGQGPQFIFQYYREEENGRGNFPPRFSGLQFPNYSSELNVNALELDDSALYLCASTRDASSAADGYTFGSGTRLTVV.

This clone showed up just once. The chain has TRBV19 and TRBJ2-3; 9 bases map to TRBD2. The CDR3 is made up of 17 amino acids. Germline trimming cut 1 base from V and 4 bases from J; bases unmatched to any gene: 9. Germline V gene data show CDR1 as LNHDA and CDR2 as SQIVND (reference sequence). CDR3 residues: CASSIVFSGRRADTQYF. The CDR3 DNA sequence: TGTGCCAGTAGTATAGTATTTAGCGGGAGAAGGGCAGATACGCAGTATTTT.

The V and J genes are TRBV7-9 and TRBJ2-7; the D gene could be TRBD1 or TRBD2 (5 bases each). The V end lost 5 bases, the J end lost 11 bases, and 16 bases lay between the germline ends. The CDR3 consists of 12 residues. CDR1 is SEHNR and CDR2 is FQNEAQ in the germline V gene (reference sequence). CDR3 loop: CASSPGLAGKYF. For the CDR3, the DNA is TGTGCCAGCAGCCCGGGGCTGGCAGGGAAGTACTTC.

V is TRBV10-3 and J is TRBJ2-5; D remains ambiguous. This CDR3 comprises 9 residues. With 7 bases removed from V and 5 bases from J, the gap between germline ends came to 2 bases. Germline CDR1 reads ENHRY; CDR2 reads SYGVKD. As DNA, the CDR3 is TGTGCCATCAAGGAGACCCAGTACTTC. Translating it yields CAIKETQYF.

This chain links TRBV5-6 with TRBJ1-5; D remains unclear. The CDR3 is made up of 14 amino acids. V lost 0 bases and J 6 bases, leaving 10 bases between the germline ends. CDR1 and CDR2 from the germline V gene are SGHDT and YYEEEE. The CDR3 sequence is CASSLVGMGQPQHF. The CDR3 DNA reads as TGTGCCAGCAGCTTGGTGGGGATGGGTCAGCCCCAGCATTTT.

As DNA, the CDR3 is TGTGCCAGCAGCCTAATCAGGGGCACTGAAGCTTTCTTT. Residues: CASSLIRGTEAFF. J is TRBJ1-1 and V is TRBV11-2; weak D call: TRBD1 (6 bases). Germline V gives CDR1 SGHAT, CDR2 FQNNGV. The length of the CDR3 is 13 residues. Between the trimmed V and J ends, which lost 5 bases and 4 bases, there was a span of 11 bases.

This clone was picked up one time. The chain has TRBV5-1 and TRBJ2-7, with 7 positions matching TRBD2. The trim removed 2 bases at V and 5 bases at J, leaving 7 bases unmatched. This CDR3 contains 14 residues. The germline V gene encodes CDR1 SGHRS and CDR2 YFSETQ. The CDR3 nucleotides are TGCGCCAGCAGCTTTGGGAGGGGTGCAAACGAGCAGTACTTC. Its translation: CASSFGRGANEQYF. The full variable domain, in which reference TRBV5-1 and TRBJ2-7 provide the parts outside the CDR3, is KAGVTQTPRYLIKTRGQQVTLSCSPISGHRSVSWYQQTPGQGLQFLFEYFSETQRNKGNFPGRFSGRQFSNSRSEMNVSTLELGDSALYLCASSFGRGANEQYFGPGTRLTVT.

The V and J genes are TRBV28 and TRBJ2-7, with a tentative D call TRBD2 (5 bases). With 6 bases removed from V and 5 bases from J, the gap between germline ends came to 17 bases. The CDR3 is made up of 14 amino acids. Germline V gene sequence: CDR1 MDHEN, CDR2 SYDVKM. CDR3 loop: CASSPRLGLDEQYF. In DNA form, the CDR3 reads TGTGCCAGCAGCCCGAGGTTAGGACTGGACGAGCAGTACTTC. Together with reference TRBV28 and TRBJ2-7, the CDR3 gives the full variable domain: DVKVTQSSRYLVKRTGEKVFLECVQDMDHENMFWYRQDPGLGLRLIYFSYDVKMKEKGDIPEGYSVSREKKERFSLILESASTNQTSMYLCASSPRLGLDEQYFGPGTRLTVT.

The chain links TRBV2 to TRBJ1-5; possibly TRBD1 for D (5 bases). The CDR3 is made up of 17 amino acids. The germline V gene encodes CDR1 SNHLY and CDR2 FYNNEI. V shed 1 base and J shed 1 base, with 14 bases lying between them. CDR3 sequence: CASSEDRTLFSNQPQHF. The CDR3 DNA is TGTGCCAGCAGTGAAGACAGGACCCTCTTCAGCAATCAGCCCCAGCATTTT.

CDR3 in DNA: TGTGCCAGCAGCCCGGGACAGGGTGTGGAGACCCAGTACTTC. This codes for CASSPGQGVETQYF. This rearrangement joins TRBV7-9 to TRBJ2-5; TRBD1 agrees at 9 bases. The CDR3 spans 14 residues. CDR1 is SEHNR and CDR2 is FQNEAQ in the germline V gene (reference sequence). With V trimmed by 5 bases and J by 5 bases, 6 bases remained unmatched. Looking up the rest from reference TRBV7-9 and TRBJ2-5 gives the full variable domain: DTGVSQNPRHKITKRGQNVTFRCDPISEHNRLYWYRQTLGQGPEFLTYFQNEAQLEKSRLLSDRFSAERPKGSFSTLEIQRTEQGDSAMYLCASSPGQGVETQYFGPGTRLLVL.

The V call is TRBV5-1, the J call TRBJ1-1; 9 nucleotides match TRBD1. CDR3 length: 16 amino acids. The trim removed 1 base at V and 3 bases at J, leaving 7 bases unmatched. Germline CDR1 SGHRS, CDR2 YFSETQ. CDR3 loop: CASSLRDRGTDTEAFF. The DNA of the CDR3 is TGCGCCAGCAGCTTGCGCGACAGGGGGACTGACACTGAAGCTTTCTTT.

V and J are TRBV3-1 (or the pseudogene TRBV3-2) and TRBJ2-5, with TRBD2 as a possible D gene (7 bases). The CDR3 sequence is 15 residues long. The germline CDR1 and CDR2 sequences are LGHDT and YNNKEL (reference sequence). The germline V and J ends were trimmed by 5 bases and 5 bases, with 18 bases remaining between them. This CDR3 is CASSSYRGGKETQYF. The CDR3 DNA reads TGTGCCAGCAGCTCGTACCGCGGGGGCAAGGAGACCCAGTACTTC.

The chain joins TRBV12-3 or TRBV12-4 to TRBJ1-2, with TRBD1 as a possible D gene (5 bases). The germline V and J ends were trimmed by 3 bases and 5 bases, with 10 bases remaining between them. The CDR3 spans 13 residues. CDR3 DNA: TGTGCCAGCAGTTTTCAAGGGGCGTATGGCTACACCTTC. Protein product: CASSFQGAYGYTF.

The V call is TRBV27, the J call TRBJ2-7, with TRBD1 matching 7 bases. The germline gives CDR1 MNHEY, CDR2 SMNVEV (reference sequence). The CDR3 is 13 residues long. Germline trimming cut 6 bases from V and 0 bases from J; bases unmatched to any gene: 2. CDR3 amino acids: CASSRQGSYEQYF. The CDR3 nucleotides are TGTGCCAGCAGCAGACAGGGCTCCTACGAGCAGTACTTC.

This CDR3 is CASSDDRGFRYEQYF. CDR3 nucleotide sequence: TGTGCCAGCAGTGACGACAGGGGGTTTCGGTACGAGCAGTACTTC. V and J are TRBV7-9 and TRBJ2-7, with 9 bases matching TRBD1. Germline V gene lookup returns CDR1 SEHNR and CDR2 FQNEAQ (reference sequence). With 6 bases clipped from V and 4 bases from J, the junction kept 10 bases outside the gene matches. The CDR3 length is 15 residues.

The CDR3 coding sequence is TGCGCCAGCAGCCCCCCGGGACTAGCGGGAGGAAACGAGCAGTACTTC. It specifies CASSPPGLAGGNEQYF. V is TRBV5-1 and J is TRBJ2-7, with 15 nucleotides matching TRBD2. Germline V CDR1 and CDR2: SGHRS, YFSETQ. CDR3 length equals 16 residues. Trimming at V came to 4 bases and at J to 5 bases, leaving 7 bases not matched to a gene.

The gene calls are TRBV19 and TRBJ2-7; 10 bases align to TRBD1. Germline CDR1 LNHDA, CDR2 SQIVND (reference sequence). V was clipped by 6 bases and J by 4 bases; unmatched bases: 6. This CDR3 has 14 residues. The CDR3, as DNA: TGTGCCAGTAGCTTCCGGGACAGGGGATACGAGCAGTACTTC. Protein: CASSFRDRGYEQYF.

The chain uses TRBV6-5 and TRBJ1-1; TRBD1 is a possible D gene (6 bases). The germline V gene has CDR1 MNHEY and CDR2 SVGAGI. CDR3 length: 15 amino acids. V gave up 4 bases and J gave up 3 bases, with 15 bases separating them. The CDR3 DNA follows: TGTGCCAGCAGTTCCCCGGGACATACAGACACTGAAGCTTTCTTT. Its translation: CASSSPGHTDTEAFF.

This chain links TRBV7-8 with TRBJ2-3, with 9 positions matching TRBD2. Germline loops: CDR1 SGHVS, CDR2 FQNEAQ. The CDR3 is 17 amino acids. V lost 1 base to trimming and J lost 0 bases; unmatched junction nucleotides: 5. In DNA, the CDR3 is TGTGCCAGCAGCTTAGTAGGCGGGAGGGTCAGCACAGATACGCAGTATTTT. As protein: CASSLVGGRVSTDTQYF.

J is TRBJ2-7 and V is TRBV28; the D gene is possibly TRBD2 (6 bases). Germline CDR1 reads MDHEN; CDR2 reads SYDVKM. This CDR3 is built from 13 residues. The V gene lost 2 bases and the J gene lost 3 bases, with 8 bases spanning the gap. This CDR3 reads CASSLPEGYEQYF. The CDR3 DNA reads TGTGCCAGCAGTTTACCGGAGGGCTACGAGCAGTACTTC.

J is TRBJ1-2 and V is TRBV6-2 or TRBV6-3; D is unresolved. CDR1 and CDR2 from the germline V gene are MNHEY and SVGEGT. Between the trimmed V and J ends, which lost 2 bases and 7 bases, there was a span of 11 bases. The CDR3 sequence is 13 residues long. The CDR3 DNA is TGTGCCAGCAGTTACCCCGATTCTATTGGCTACACCTTC. This codes for CASSYPDSIGYTF.

This chain joins TRBV5-1 and TRBJ1-6; D is undetermined. The germline V gene encodes CDR1 SGHRS and CDR2 YFSETQ. V gave up 0 bases and J gave up 8 bases, with 9 bases separating them. The length of the CDR3 is 14 residues. Written as DNA, the CDR3 is TGCGCCAGCAGCTTGGACAGCAAGGATTCACCCCTCCACTTT. Protein product: CASSLDSKDSPLHF.

This clone has a single count. V and J are TRBV27 and TRBJ2-2; the D is unclear. CDR1 is MNHEY, CDR2 SMNVEV, per germline (reference sequence). The V end was cut by 4 bases, the J end by 6 bases, with 12 bases between. The CDR3 is 14 residues long. CDR3: CASSWNLEPGELFF. CDR3 coding DNA: TGTGCCAGCAGTTGGAATCTTGAGCCCGGGGAGCTGTTTTTT.

The chain is built from TRBV25-1 and TRBJ1-3; D gene ambiguous. This CDR3 has 15 residues. Trimming took 1 base from V and 4 from J, leaving 11 bases between them. Germline V gene lookup returns CDR1 MGHDK and CDR2 SYGVNS. The CDR3 DNA reads TGTGCCAGCAGTGAATTGGCGACTCACGGAAACACCATATATTTT. Translated, it gives CASSELATHGNTIYF.

V is TRBV7-3 and J is TRBJ1-1; no reliable D call. Trimming stripped 3 bases from V and 3 bases from J, with 8 bases between. This CDR3 is built from 13 residues. The germline gives CDR1 SGHTA, CDR2 FQGTGA. CDR3 coding DNA: TGTGCCAGCAGCTTGACGGGCCACACTGAAGCTTTCTTT. This sequence encodes CASSLTGHTEAFF.

This chain connects TRBV3-1 (or the pseudogene TRBV3-2) to TRBJ2-3; D is unresolved. Looked up from germline, CDR1 is LGHDT and CDR2 is YNNKEL (reference sequence). V lost 0 bases and J 8 bases, leaving 15 bases between the germline ends. This CDR3 comprises 15 residues. The CDR3 DNA is TGTGCCAGCAGCCAAGAAGGTGGTCGGATCGGTACGCAGTATTTT. Protein: CASSQEGGRIGTQYF.

The genes are TRBV25-1 and TRBJ1-4; TRBD1 aligns across 8 bases. V lost 4 bases and J lost 8; bases outside the gene matches: 6. Germline V lookup: CDR1 MGHDK, CDR2 SYGVNS. This CDR3 contains 14 residues. The CDR3 loop is CASSVPGGFEKLFF. CDR3 in DNA: TGTGCCAGCAGTGTACCAGGGGGCTTCGAAAAACTGTTTTTT.